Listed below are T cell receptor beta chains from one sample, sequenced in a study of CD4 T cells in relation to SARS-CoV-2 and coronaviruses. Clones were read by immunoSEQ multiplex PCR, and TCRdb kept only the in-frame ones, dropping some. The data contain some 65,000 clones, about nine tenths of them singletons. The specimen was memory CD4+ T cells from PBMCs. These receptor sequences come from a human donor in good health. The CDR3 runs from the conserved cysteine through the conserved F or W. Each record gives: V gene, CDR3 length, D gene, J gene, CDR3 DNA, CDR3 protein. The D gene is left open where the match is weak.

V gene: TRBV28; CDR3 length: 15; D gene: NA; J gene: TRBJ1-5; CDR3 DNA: TGTGCCAGCAGCCCTATGCGGGTTAGCAATCAGCCCCAGCATTTT; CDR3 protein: CASSPMRVSNQPQHF
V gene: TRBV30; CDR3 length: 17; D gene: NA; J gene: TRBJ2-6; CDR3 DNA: TGTGCCTGGGGAGGGGTTTTCTGGGAGTCTGGGGCCAACGTCCTGACTTTC; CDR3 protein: CAWGGVFWESGANVLTF
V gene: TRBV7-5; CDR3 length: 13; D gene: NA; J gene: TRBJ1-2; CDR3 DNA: TGTGTCAGAAGCTTACAGGCTAACTATGGCTACACCTTC; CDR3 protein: CVRSLQANYGYTF
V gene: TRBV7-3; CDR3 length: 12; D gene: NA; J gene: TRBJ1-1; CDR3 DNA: TGTGCCAGCAGCTTTAACGGGGTCGGAGCTTTCTTT; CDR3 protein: CASSFNGVGAFF
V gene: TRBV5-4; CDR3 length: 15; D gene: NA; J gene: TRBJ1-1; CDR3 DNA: TGTGCCAGCAGCTTGAGGAATCAGCCGAACACTGAAGCTTTCTTT; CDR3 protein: CASSLRNQPNTEAFF
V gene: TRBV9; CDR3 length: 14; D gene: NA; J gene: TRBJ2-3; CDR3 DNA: TGTGCCAGCAACCCGGCTCGTCAATCAGATACGCAGTATTTT; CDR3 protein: CASNPARQSDTQYF
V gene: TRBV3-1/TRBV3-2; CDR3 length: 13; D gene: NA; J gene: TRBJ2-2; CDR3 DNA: TGTGCCAGCCGGGCAGGGATAACCGGGGAGCTGTTTTTT; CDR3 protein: CASRAGITGELFF
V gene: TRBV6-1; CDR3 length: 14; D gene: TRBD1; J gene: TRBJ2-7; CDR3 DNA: TGTGCCAGCAGTGAATTAGCAGGACAGGCCGAGCAGTACTTC; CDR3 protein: CASSELAGQAEQYF
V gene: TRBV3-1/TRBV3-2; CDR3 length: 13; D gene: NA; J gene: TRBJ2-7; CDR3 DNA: TGTGCCATCCTGAGGGGCGACTCCTACGAGCAGTACTTC; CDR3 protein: CAILRGDSYEQYF
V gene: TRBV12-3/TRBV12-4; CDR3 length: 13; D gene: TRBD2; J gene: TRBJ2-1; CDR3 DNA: TGTGCCACTAGCGGATCCTCCTACAATGAGCAGTTCTTC; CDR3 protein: CATSGSSYNEQFF
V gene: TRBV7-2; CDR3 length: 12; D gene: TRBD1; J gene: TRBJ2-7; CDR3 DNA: TGTGCCAGCAGCTTAGCGGGACAGGGGCAGTACTTC; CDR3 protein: CASSLAGQGQYF
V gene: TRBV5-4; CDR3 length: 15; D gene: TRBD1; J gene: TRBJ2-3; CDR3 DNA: TGTGCCAGCAGCTTTCAGGGGGCTAGCACAGATACGCAGTATTTT; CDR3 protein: CASSFQGASTDTQYF
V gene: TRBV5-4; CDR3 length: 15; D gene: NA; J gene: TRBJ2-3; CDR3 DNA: TGTGCCAGCAGTGGCTCAGCGGGTAGCACAGATACGCAGTATTTT; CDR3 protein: CASSGSAGSTDTQYF
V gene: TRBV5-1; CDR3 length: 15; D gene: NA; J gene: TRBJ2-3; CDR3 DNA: TGCGTCTGCTCGGTGAGCGGCACTAGCACAGATACGCAGTATTTT; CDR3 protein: CVCSVSGTSTDTQYF
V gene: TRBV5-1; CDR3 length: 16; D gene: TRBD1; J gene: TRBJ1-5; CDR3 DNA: TGCGCCAGCAGCTTGGGGACAGGGGGAAGCAATCAGCCCCAGCATTTT; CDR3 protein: CASSLGTGGSNQPQHF
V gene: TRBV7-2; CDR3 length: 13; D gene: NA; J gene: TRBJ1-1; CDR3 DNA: TGTGCCAGCAGCATCAATCTGAACACTGAAGCTTTCTTT; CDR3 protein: CASSINLNTEAFF
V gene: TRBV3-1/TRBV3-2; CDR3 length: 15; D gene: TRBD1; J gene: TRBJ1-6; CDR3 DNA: TGTGCCAGCAGCCGACAGGACAGGGGGAACTCACCCCTCCACTTT; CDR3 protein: CASSRQDRGNSPLHF
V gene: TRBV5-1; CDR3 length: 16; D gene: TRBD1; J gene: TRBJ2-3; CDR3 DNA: TGCGCCAGCAGCTTGGGGACAGGGATTAGGGCAGATACGCAGTATTTT; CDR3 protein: CASSLGTGIRADTQYF
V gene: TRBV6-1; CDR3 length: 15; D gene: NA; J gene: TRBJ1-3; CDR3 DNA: TGTGCCAGCACATTTACACCGAGCTCTGGAAACACCATATATTTT; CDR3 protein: CASTFTPSSGNTIYF
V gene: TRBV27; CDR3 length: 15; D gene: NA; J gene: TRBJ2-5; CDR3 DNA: TGTGCCAGCAGTTCCCCGGGCAGGGTCGGAGAGACCCAGTACTTC; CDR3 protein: CASSSPGRVGETQYF
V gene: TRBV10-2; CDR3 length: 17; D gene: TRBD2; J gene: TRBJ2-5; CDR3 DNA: TGCGCCAGCTCACGAGGGACTAGCGGGGGGGCTTGGGAGACCCAGTACTTC; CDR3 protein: CASSRGTSGGAWETQYF
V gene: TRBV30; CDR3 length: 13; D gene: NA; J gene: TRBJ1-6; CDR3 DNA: TGTGCCTGGAGTGGAAACGCCTATTCACCCCTCCACTTT; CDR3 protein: CAWSGNAYSPLHF
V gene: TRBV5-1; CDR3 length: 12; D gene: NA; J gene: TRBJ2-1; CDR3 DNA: TGCGCCAGCAGCTTCAGTTACAATGAGCAGTTCTTC; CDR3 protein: CASSFSYNEQFF